The 7 T cell receptor beta chains listed next were all sequenced from one sample in a study of memory CD4+ T cells and cytomegalovirus serostatus. Single viable CD3+CD4+CD8-CD45RO+ cells were sorted as the memory CD4+ T cells. Assay used: immunoSEQ multiplex PCR; TCRdb lists only in-frame clones, some missing. The table has about 82,000 clones, 80% seen once. The specimen was memory CD4+ T cells from blood. The receptors were gathered from an adult in good health and CMV-seronegative.

The chain uses TRBV5-1 and TRBJ1-2; D may be TRBD1 (5 bases). Germline CDR1 SGHRS, CDR2 YFSETQ. The CDR3 loop spans 13 amino acids. With 0 bases removed from V and 2 bases from J, the gap between germline ends came to 5 bases. CDR3 region: CASSLGDNYGYTF. Here the CDR3 DNA reads TGCGCCAGCAGCTTGGGGGACAACTATGGCTACACCTTC. The full variable domain, its missing parts supplied by reference TRBV5-1 and TRBJ1-2, is KAGVTQTPRYLIKTRGQQVTLSCSPISGHRSVSWYQQTPGQGLQFLFEYFSETQRNKGNFPGRFSGRQFSNSRSEMNVSTLELGDSALYLCASSLGDNYGYTFGSGTRLTVV.

This clone was counted between two and nine times. The rearrangement links TRBV28 to TRBJ2-2; D is undetermined. Trimming took off 6 bases at V and 7 bases at J, with 12 bases between the two ends. Germline V gives CDR1 MDHEN, CDR2 SYDVKM. The CDR3 extends over 13 amino acids. The CDR3 loop is CASRPRANGELFF. The CDR3 DNA reads TGTGCCAGCAGGCCTAGGGCAAACGGGGAGCTGTTTTTT.

This sequence joins TRBV5-1 and TRBJ2-7; 9 nucleotides agree with TRBD1. CDR1 and CDR2 from the germline V gene are SGHRS and YFSETQ. The CDR3 consists of 16 residues. The ends lost 1 base at V and 2 bases at J; junction bases unmatched: 7. CDR3 protein: CASSLNPGTGTYEQYF. For the CDR3, the DNA is TGCGCCAGCAGCTTGAACCCCGGGACAGGGACCTACGAGCAGTACTTC.

The V gene is TRBV18, the J gene TRBJ2-3; D unclear. The germline V and J ends were trimmed by 4 bases and 0 bases, with 8 bases remaining between them. The CDR3 spans 14 residues. Germline loops: CDR1 KGHSH, CDR2 LQKENI. CDR3 region: CASSRAASTDTQYF. The CDR3 nucleotides read TGTGCCAGCTCACGGGCAGCTAGCACAGATACGCAGTATTTT.

This chain uses TRBV2 with TRBJ1-6, with TRBD1 as a possible D gene (5 bases). Trimming removed 7 bases at V and 6 bases at J, with 16 bases between. Germline CDR1 SNHLY, CDR2 FYNNEI. There are 15 residues in the CDR3. CDR3 sequence reads: CASTLRGDFNSPLHF. CDR3 bases: TGTGCCAGCACCCTGAGGGGAGATTTTAATTCACCCCTCCACTTT.

This clone was counted between two and nine times. This chain joins TRBV6-1 and TRBJ2-7, with D possibly TRBD1 on 5 matching bases. V dropped 3 bases and J dropped 2 bases, with 11 bases sitting between them. The germline V gene encodes CDR1 MNHNS and CDR2 SASEGT. The CDR3 spans 14 residues. CDR3 sequence (DNA): TGTGCCAGCAGTGATGCAGGGCCACCCTACGAGCAGTACTTC. This encodes CASSDAGPPYEQYF.

CDR3 sequence reads: CASSSARASNQPQHF. The DNA for the CDR3 is TGTGCCAGCAGCTCTGCCCGAGCAAGCAATCAGCCCCAGCATTTT. The J gene is TRBJ1-5, the V gene TRBV7-2; no definite D call. Per germline, CDR1 SGHTA and CDR2 FQGNSA. This CDR3 is built from 15 residues. Trimming took off 4 bases at V and 1 base at J, with 11 bases between the two ends.